This T cell receptor (beta chain) was captured in a study of T-cell memory formation after mild COVID-19. Across the whole study: Largely, the TCR clusters proved donor specific. General observations from the study: The finding that pre-infection memory included some responding clones suggested that cross-reactive memory joined. Second-wave clones with a day 37 peak had unconfirmed SARS-CoV-2 specificity.

TCRdb independently ran MiXCR on the 5' RACE reads; one entry per CDR3 protein. The sample carries 75,000 to 95,000 distinct CDR3 sequences, approximately 16% recorded once. Trimming left V 5 bases short and J 6 bases short, with 14 bases between. The CDR3 is 13 amino acids. Germline-derived CDR1 and CDR2 are SQVTM and ANQGSEA. Regarding this clonotype: The antigen remains unidentified.

The receptor's source is a man aged 18-30 years who had mild COVID-19 (a few samples of this study predate the infection). Cell type and time point are not known. The chain has TRBV29-1 and TRBJ2-1; TRBD2 might be the D (7 bases). The sequenced sample consisted of PBMCs or a T cell subset sorted from them (not recorded which). The CDR3 nucleotides read TGCAGCGTTTGGGGGGGGGCAGGCAATGAGCAGTTCTTC. Translated: CSVWGGAGNEQFF.